The rows below give T cell receptor beta chains drawn from one sample of a study of PD-1 blockade in classical Hodgkin lymphoma. The repertoire was sequenced with immunoSEQ multiplex PCR; TCRdb's copy has only in-frame clones and lacks some. This sample yields 47,000 or so clones, of which approximately 70% are seen a single time; roughly 9.6% belongs to the top ten. The sequenced sample was peripheral blood mononuclear cells (PBMCs), obtained at baseline. These receptors were obtained from a human donor with classical Hodgkin lymphoma. Each CDR3 is given with its conserved first and last residue. A D gene is named only where the DNA matches it firmly. Only part of the rows carry a size: once, few, many, or a class if the clone is expanded.

>TRBV7-9|NA|TRBJ2-7|TRBD1
TGTGCCAGCAGCTTAGGGGGACAGGAATACTTC
CASSLGGQEYF
>TRBV19|few|TRBJ2-7|TRBD2
TGTGCCAGTAGTACGGCGGGGGGTCCCGTCTACGAGCAGTACTTC
CASSTAGGPVYEQYF
>TRBV5-1|NA|TRBJ1-5|NA
TGCGCCAGCAGCCCAGGGCGCGGGAGCAATCAGCCCCAGCATTTT
CASSPGRGSNQPQHF
>TRBV9|few|TRBJ1-4|NA
TGTGCCAGCAGCGTAGACGTGGGTGAAAAACTGTTTTTT
CASSVDVGEKLFF
>TRBV11-2|NA|TRBJ2-7|NA
TGTGCCAGCAGCTTAGCCGGTTCCTACGAGCAGTACTTC
CASSLAGSYEQYF
>TRBV25-1|NA|TRBJ2-7|TRBD1
TGTGCCAGCAGTGTGACAGGGGCCTACGAGCAGTACTTC
CASSVTGAYEQYF
>TRBV12-5|once|TRBJ1-1|NA
TGTGCTAGTGGTTCAGGGGATAACACTGAAGCTTTCTTT
CASGSGDNTEAFF
>TRBV30|NA|TRBJ2-2|NA
TGTGCCAAAAGGACAGCGAACACCGGGGAGCTGTTTTTT
CAKRTANTGELFF
>TRBV19|NA|TRBJ2-7|TRBD1
TGTGCCAGTAGTATATTTGCTGGGGGGACAGGGGCCTACGAGCAGTACTTC
CASSIFAGGTGAYEQYF
>TRBV28|few|TRBJ1-1|NA
TGTGCCAGCAGCCTAGTAGAGACTGAAGCTTTCTTT
CASSLVETEAFF
>TRBV6-1|NA|TRBJ2-7|NA
TGTGCCAGCAGTATAATGACCTACGAGCAGTACTTC
CASSIMTYEQYF
>TRBV5-1|NA|TRBJ1-1|NA
TGCGCCAGCAGCCCATTTACAGGCGAGCAAGCTTTCTTT
CASSPFTGEQAFF
>TRBV5-1|NA|TRBJ1-4|NA
TGCGCCAGCAGCTCGTGGGGGCAGAGTGAAAAACTGTTTTTT
CASSSWGQSEKLFF
>TRBV5-1|many|TRBJ1-1|NA
TGCGCCAGCAGCCTCTCCGGGAGGGGTGAAGCTTTCTTT
CASSLSGRGEAFF
>TRBV28|NA|TRBJ1-1|TRBD1
TGTGCCAGCAGTTACGGACAGGTCACTGAAGCTTTCTTT
CASSYGQVTEAFF
>TRBV9|NA|TRBJ2-3|NA
TGTGCCAGCAGCGTAGAGGGACACACAGATACGCAGTATTTT
CASSVEGHTDTQYF
>TRBV7-2|NA|TRBJ1-2|NA
TGTGCCAGCAGCTTAGCGCGGGGGGAAAACTATGGCTACACCTTC
CASSLARGENYGYTF
>TRBV7-9|NA|TRBJ1-5|NA
TGTGCCAGCAGCCCTCCCGGGGCCGGTCAGCCCCAGCATTTT
CASSPPGAGQPQHF
>TRBV30|NA|TRBJ2-4|TRBD2
TGTGCCTGGAGTCCCCCCCTAGCGGGGGGAAACATTCAGTACTTC
CAWSPPLAGGNIQYF
>TRBV4-1|NA|TRBJ2-5|TRBD2
TGCGCCAGCAGCCAAGGGGGGGCTAGCGGGCGCCCTCAAGAGACCCAGTACTTC
CASSQGGASGRPQETQYF
>TRBV7-9|NA|TRBJ2-1|TRBD2
TGTGCCAGTTCTAGCGGGACAAATGAGCAGTTCTTC
CASSSGTNEQFF
>TRBV2|NA|TRBJ1-5|NA
TGTGCCAGCAGTGAGGTCAGGAGCCCCCATAGCAATCAGCCCCAGCATTTT
CASSEVRSPHSNQPQHF
>TRBV10-3|NA|TRBJ1-2|NA
TGTGCCATCGGACCCAGGGATACCTCTAACTATGGCTACACCTTC
CAIGPRDTSNYGYTF
>TRBV18|NA|TRBJ1-2|NA
TGTGCCAGCTCACCACTGCCGGGGGGCCCTGGATTCTATGGCTACACCTTC
CASSPLPGGPGFYGYTF
>TRBV5-1|NA|TRBJ2-2|NA
TGCGCCAGCAGCTCTGACTTCGGTACCGGGGAGCTGTTTTTT
CASSSDFGTGELFF
>TRBV2|few|TRBJ1-1|TRBD1
TGTGCCAGCAAGGCAGGGGGAAACACTGAAGCTTTCTTT
CASKAGGNTEAFF
>TRBV11-2|NA|TRBJ2-1|NA
TGTGCCAGCAGCTTAGGGCAGGGATACGGTGGTAATGAGCAGTTCTTC
CASSLGQGYGGNEQFF
>TRBV28|NA|TRBJ1-5|TRBD1
TGTGCCAGCAGTTTATGGGGGACAGGGGGAGGGAGCAATCAGCCCCAGCATTTT
CASSLWGTGGGSNQPQHF
>TRBV19|NA|TRBJ2-7|NA
TGTGCCAGTAGAGGGGAAAGAGAGCAGTACTTC
CASRGEREQYF
>TRBV18|once|TRBJ1-1|NA
TGTGCCAGCTCACCGGTGACGGGAAACACTGAAGCTTTCTTT
CASSPVTGNTEAFF
>TRBV7-9|NA|TRBJ1-1|NA
TGTGCCAGCAGCTTAGAGGGCCTAGTGAACACTGAAGCTTTCTTT
CASSLEGLVNTEAFF
>TRBV9|once|TRBJ2-5|TRBD2
TGTGCCAGCAGCGTAGGGCTAGCGGGGGGGCCGAGGCAAGAGACCCAGTACTTC
CASSVGLAGGPRQETQYF
>TRBV15|NA|TRBJ2-1|TRBD2
TGTGCCACCAGCAGGCCCTTCGGACTAGCGCCCTACAATGAGCAGTTCTTC
CATSRPFGLAPYNEQFF
>TRBV6-5|NA|TRBJ1-2|TRBD1
TGTGCCAGCCGTTACCAGGGGGCTAAATATGGCTACACCTTC
CASRYQGAKYGYTF
>TRBV11-2|many|TRBJ2-7|NA
TGTGCCAGCAGCTTAGCGGACTCCCGCTCCTACGAGCAGTACTTC
CASSLADSRSYEQYF
>TRBV5-8|NA|TRBJ1-2|NA
TGTGCCAGCAGCCGGTTGGAGGGCATCTATGGCTACACCTTC
CASSRLEGIYGYTF
>TRBV2|NA|TRBJ2-1|TRBD1
TGTGCCAGCAGTGGGATAGGGACAGGGACGGGTGAGCAGTTCTTC
CASSGIGTGTGEQFF
>TRBV19|few|TRBJ2-7|TRBD1
TGTGCCAGTAGTACAGGGGGCGTCGAGCAGTACTTC
CASSTGGVEQYF
>TRBV6-5|NA|TRBJ2-7|NA
TGTGCCAGCAGTTACCCCACGGGGGAGCAGTACTTC
CASSYPTGEQYF
>TRBV27|NA|TRBJ2-7|TRBD1
TGTGCCAGCAGTGGATCAACAGGGGTCGAGCAGTACTTC
CASSGSTGVEQYF
>TRBV7-3|many|TRBJ1-6|NA
TGTGCCAGCAGCTCTAATACTTATTCACCCCTCCACTTT
CASSSNTYSPLHF
>TRBV30|NA|TRBJ2-7|TRBD1
TGTGCCGGGGCAGGGGGATCCTACGAGCAGTACTTC
CAGAGGSYEQYF
>TRBV5-1|NA|TRBJ2-1|NA
TGCGCCAGCAGCTTGGAGATAGCGGCAAACCCCTACAATGAGCAGTTCTTC
CASSLEIAANPYNEQFF
>TRBV1|few|TRBJ2-1|NA
TGCACCAGCAGCCCCCTTCCAGGACTAGCGGGGCTCAATGAGCAGTTCTTC
CTSSPLPGLAGLNEQFF
>TRBV27|many|TRBJ1-4|NA
TGTGCCAGCAGCCCATCGCAGAGTAATGAAAAACTGTTTTTT
CASSPSQSNEKLFF
>TRBV18|few|TRBJ1-6|NA
TGTGCCAGCTCACCATTCGGGGGGTCACCCCTCCACTTT
CASSPFGGSPLHF